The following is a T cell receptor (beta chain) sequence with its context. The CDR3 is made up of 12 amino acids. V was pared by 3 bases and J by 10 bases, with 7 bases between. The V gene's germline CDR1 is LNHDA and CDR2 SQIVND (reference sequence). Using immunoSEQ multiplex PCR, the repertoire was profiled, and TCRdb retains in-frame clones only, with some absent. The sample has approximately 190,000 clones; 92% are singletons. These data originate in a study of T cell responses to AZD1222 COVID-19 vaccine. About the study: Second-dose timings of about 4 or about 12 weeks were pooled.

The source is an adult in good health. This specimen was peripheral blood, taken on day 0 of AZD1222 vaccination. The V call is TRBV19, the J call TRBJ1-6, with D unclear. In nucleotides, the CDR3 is TGTGCCAGTAGTATCCAAAAGTCACCCCTCCACTTT. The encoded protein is CASSIQKSPLHF. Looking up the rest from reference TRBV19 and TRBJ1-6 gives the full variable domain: DGGITQSPKYLFRKEGQNVTLSCEQNLNHDAMYWYRQDPGQGLRLIYYSQIVNDFQKGDIAEGYSVSREKKESFPLTVTSAQKNPTAFYLCASSIQKSPLHFGNGTRLTVT.